The T cell receptor beta chain under discussion was sequenced for a study of breast tumors, draining lymph nodes, adjacent tissues. Study-level findings and limits: Data only fit, rather than demonstrated, lymph node origin of most tumor T cells. Most tumor T cells seemingly derive from lymph node, then expand in tumor.

TCRdb re-analysed the multiplex PCR reads in MiXCR, keeping a single row per CDR3 protein. Among 200,000 or so distinct CDR3 sequences listed, 30% to 40% were seen once. This CDR3 comprises 18 residues. Trimming cost V 8 bases and J 0 bases; bases outside gene matches: 11. Germline CDR1 reads MGHDK; CDR2 reads SYGVNS. Breast cancer patients provided tissue from their axillary draining lymph nodes. This clonotype is a singleton in its sample. What it binds is not known. The receptor was derived from a female donor with breast cancer. Some clones in this sample may be carry-over from other donors' samples. The source material was axillary lymph node tissue. V usage is TRBV25-1 and J usage is TRBJ2-6, with 9 bases matching TRBD2. The CDR3 DNA sequence: TGTGCCAGCTCACCAGTGCTAGCGGGAAGCTCTGGGGCCAACGTCCTGACTTTC. Protein sequence: CASSPVLAGSSGANVLTF. The variable domain in full, completed from reference TRBV25-1 and TRBJ2-6, reads EADIYQTPRYLVIGTGKKITLECSQTMGHDKMYWYQQDPGMELHLIHYSYGVNSTEKGDLSSESTVSRIRTEHFPLTLESARPSHTSQYLCASSPVLAGSSGANVLTFGAGSRLTVL.